The clone carrying this TCR beta chain appeared once. Its matching antigen is unknown. The source of the sample is a study of shared clonotypes between healthy human individuals. Overall study context: Three plates were used per donor for CD4 naive, three for CD4 memory, two for CD8 naive and one for CD8 memory.

Each PCR replicate from the sorted subsets contained 150 to 250 ng DNA, which is tens of thousands of T cell genomes. Repertoires were generated with immunoSEQ multiplex PCR, while TCRdb's copy carries only in-frame clones and drops some. The sample shows 560,000 or so clones, about 96% of them seen only once. Overall study findings and caveats: An expected dependence of interdonor clonotype sharing on sequencing depth was noted.

CD45RO-negative, CCR7-positively selected cells formed the naive CD8 fraction, excluding terminally differentiated effector memory CD45RA+ cells. V was shortened by 0 bases and J by 2 bases, with 14 bases between the two germline ends. The CDR3 extends over 16 amino acids. Germline V gives CDR1 SEHNR, CDR2 FQNEAQ (reference sequence). This chain connects TRBV7-9 to TRBJ2-7, with unresolved D. The sample taken for sequencing was naive CD8+ T cells sorted from blood. This sequence originates from a woman aged 25-40 years in good health. Here the CDR3 reads CASSLALESPTYEQYF. The DNA of the CDR3 is TGTGCCAGCAGCTTAGCGCTTGAATCTCCCACCTACGAGCAGTACTTC.